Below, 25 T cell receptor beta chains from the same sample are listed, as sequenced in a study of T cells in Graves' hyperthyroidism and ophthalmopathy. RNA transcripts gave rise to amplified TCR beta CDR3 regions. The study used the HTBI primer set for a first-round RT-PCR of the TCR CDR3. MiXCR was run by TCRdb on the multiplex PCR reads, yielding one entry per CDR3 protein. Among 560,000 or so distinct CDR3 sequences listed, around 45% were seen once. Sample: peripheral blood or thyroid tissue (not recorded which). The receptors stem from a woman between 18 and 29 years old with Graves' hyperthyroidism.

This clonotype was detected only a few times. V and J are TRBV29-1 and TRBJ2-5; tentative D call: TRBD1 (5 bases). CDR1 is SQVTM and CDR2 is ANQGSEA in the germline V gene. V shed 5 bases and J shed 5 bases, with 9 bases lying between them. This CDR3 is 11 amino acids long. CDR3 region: CSVKGPETQYF. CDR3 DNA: TGCAGCGTTAAGGGGCCGGAGACCCAGTACTTC.

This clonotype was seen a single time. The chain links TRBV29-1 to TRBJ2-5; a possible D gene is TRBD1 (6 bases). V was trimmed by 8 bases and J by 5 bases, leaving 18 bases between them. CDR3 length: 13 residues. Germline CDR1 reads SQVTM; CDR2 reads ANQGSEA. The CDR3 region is CSFGDRLGETQYF. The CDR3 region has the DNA TGCAGCTTCGGCGACAGGCTCGGGGAGACCCAGTACTTC. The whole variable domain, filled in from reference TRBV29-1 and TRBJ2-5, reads SAVISQKPSRDICQRGTSLTIQCQVDSQVTMMFWYRQQPGQSLTLIATANQGSEATYESGFVIDKFPISRPNLTFSTLTVSNMSPEDSSIYLCSFGDRLGETQYFGPGTRLLVL.

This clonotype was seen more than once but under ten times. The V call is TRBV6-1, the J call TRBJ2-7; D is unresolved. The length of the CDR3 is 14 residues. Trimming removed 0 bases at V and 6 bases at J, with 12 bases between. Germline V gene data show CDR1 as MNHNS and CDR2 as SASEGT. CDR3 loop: CASSEALPTPEQYF. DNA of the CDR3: TGTGCCAGCAGTGAAGCGCTTCCAACCCCCGAGCAGTACTTC.

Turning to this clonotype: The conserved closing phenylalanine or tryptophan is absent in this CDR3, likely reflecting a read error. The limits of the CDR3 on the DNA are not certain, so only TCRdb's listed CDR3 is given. CDR3 sequence reads: CATSPGTGV. J is TRBJ1-4 and V is TRBV15; the table's D call TRBD1 went unverified against the DNA. Germline V gene lookup returns CDR1 LNHNV and CDR2 YYDKDF (reference sequence). The CDR3 has 9 amino acids, counting both end residues.

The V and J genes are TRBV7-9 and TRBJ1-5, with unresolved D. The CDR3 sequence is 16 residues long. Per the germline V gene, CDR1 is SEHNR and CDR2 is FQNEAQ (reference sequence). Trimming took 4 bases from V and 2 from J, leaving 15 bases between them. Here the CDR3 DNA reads TGTGCCAGCAGCTCATTGTTTAGGGCTGGCAATCAGCCCCAGCATTTT. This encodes CASSSLFRAGNQPQHF.

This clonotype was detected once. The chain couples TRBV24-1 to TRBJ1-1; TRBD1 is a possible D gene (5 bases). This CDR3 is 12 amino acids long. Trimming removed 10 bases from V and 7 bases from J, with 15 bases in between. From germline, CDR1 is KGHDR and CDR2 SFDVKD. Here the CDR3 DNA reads TGTGCCACGAACGCCGGGACGGATGAAGCTTTCTTT. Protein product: CATNAGTDEAFF.

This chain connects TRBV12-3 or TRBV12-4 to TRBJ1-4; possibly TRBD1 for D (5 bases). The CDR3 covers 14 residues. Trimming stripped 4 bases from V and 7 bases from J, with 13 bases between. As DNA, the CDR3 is TGTGCCAGCAGTTCGGGGCACCGTATTGAAAAACTGTTTTTT. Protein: CASSSGHRIEKLFF.

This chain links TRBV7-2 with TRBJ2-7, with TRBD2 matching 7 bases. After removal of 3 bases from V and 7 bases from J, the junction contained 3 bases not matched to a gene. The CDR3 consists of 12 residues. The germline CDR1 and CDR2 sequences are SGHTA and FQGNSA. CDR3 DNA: TGTGCCAGCAGCTTGGGCGGGAGAGAGCAGTACTTC. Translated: CASSLGGREQYF.

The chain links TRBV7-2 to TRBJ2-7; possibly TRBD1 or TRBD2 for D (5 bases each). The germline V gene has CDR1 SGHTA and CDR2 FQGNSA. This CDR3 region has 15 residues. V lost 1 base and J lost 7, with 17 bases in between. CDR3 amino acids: CASSLEWGSEGEQYF. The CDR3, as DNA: TGTGCCAGCAGCTTAGAGTGGGGGTCCGAGGGGGAGCAGTACTTC.

The CDR3 loop reads CSVPGQGGDYTF. The CDR3 DNA follows: TGCAGCGTCCCGGGACAGGGTGGGGACTACACCTTC. This rearrangement joins TRBV29-1 to TRBJ1-2; 9 bases are shared with TRBD1. CDR1 is SQVTM, CDR2 ANQGSEA, per germline. The V segment lost 6 bases and the J segment 10 bases; nucleotides outside the gene matches: 9. The length of the CDR3 is 12 residues.

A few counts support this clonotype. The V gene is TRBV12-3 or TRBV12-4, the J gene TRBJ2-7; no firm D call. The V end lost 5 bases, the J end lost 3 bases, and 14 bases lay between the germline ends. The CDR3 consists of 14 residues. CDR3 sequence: CASSTKTSLYEQYF. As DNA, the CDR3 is TGTGCCAGCAGTACAAAGACAAGCCTCTACGAGCAGTACTTC.

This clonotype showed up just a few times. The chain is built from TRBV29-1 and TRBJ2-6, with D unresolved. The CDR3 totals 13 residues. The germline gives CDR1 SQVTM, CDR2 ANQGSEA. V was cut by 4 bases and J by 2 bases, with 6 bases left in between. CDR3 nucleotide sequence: TGCAGCGTTGCTGGGGCTGGGGCCAACGTCCTGACTTTC. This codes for CSVAGAGANVLTF.

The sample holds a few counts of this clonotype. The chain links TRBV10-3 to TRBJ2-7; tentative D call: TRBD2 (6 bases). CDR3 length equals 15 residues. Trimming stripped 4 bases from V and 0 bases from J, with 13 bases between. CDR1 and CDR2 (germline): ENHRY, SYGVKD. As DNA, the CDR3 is TGTGCCATCAGTGGGTCTAGCGTAAGCTCCTACGAGCAGTACTTC. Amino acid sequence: CAISGSSVSSYEQYF.

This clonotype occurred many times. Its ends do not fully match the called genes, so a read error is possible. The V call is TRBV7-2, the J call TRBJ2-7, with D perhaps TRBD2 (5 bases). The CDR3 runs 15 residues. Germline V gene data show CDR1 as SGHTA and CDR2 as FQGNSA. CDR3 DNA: TGCGCCAGCTCCGAGGGCGGGCACCCCTCCTACGAGCAGTACTTC. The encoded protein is CASSEGGHPSYEQYF.

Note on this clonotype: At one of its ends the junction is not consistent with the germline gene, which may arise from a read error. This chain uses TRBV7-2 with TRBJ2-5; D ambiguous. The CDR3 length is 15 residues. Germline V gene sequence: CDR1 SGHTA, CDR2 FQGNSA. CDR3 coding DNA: TGCGCCAGCAGCCAAAACAACGGGTACCAAGAGACCCAGTACTTC. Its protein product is CASSQNNGYQETQYF.

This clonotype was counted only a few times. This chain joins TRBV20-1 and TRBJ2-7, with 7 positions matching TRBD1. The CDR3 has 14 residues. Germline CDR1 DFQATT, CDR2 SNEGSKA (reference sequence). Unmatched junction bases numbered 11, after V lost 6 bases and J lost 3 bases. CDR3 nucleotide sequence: TGCAGTGCCTACTTACAGGGGAGCGGCTACGAGCAGTACTTC. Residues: CSAYLQGSGYEQYF.

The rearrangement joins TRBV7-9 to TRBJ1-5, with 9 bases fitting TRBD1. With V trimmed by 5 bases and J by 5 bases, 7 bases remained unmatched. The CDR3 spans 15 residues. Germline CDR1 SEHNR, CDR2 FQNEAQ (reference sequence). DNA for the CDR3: TGTGCCAGCAGCCTGAGACAGGGGGAGGATCAGCCCCAGCATTTT. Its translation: CASSLRQGEDQPQHF. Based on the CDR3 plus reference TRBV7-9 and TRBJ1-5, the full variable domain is DTGVSQNPRHKITKRGQNVTFRCDPISEHNRLYWYRQTLGQGPEFLTYFQNEAQLEKSRLLSDRFSAERPKGSFSTLEIQRTEQGDSAMYLCASSLRQGEDQPQHFGDGTRLSIL.

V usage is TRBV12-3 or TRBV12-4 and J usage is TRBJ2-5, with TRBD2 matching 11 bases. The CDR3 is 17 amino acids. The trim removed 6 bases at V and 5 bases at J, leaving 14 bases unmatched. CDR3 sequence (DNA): TGTGCCAGCAGCCGAGTTTTAGCGGGAGGGCGGAGTGAGACCCAGTACTTC. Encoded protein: CASSRVLAGGRSETQYF.

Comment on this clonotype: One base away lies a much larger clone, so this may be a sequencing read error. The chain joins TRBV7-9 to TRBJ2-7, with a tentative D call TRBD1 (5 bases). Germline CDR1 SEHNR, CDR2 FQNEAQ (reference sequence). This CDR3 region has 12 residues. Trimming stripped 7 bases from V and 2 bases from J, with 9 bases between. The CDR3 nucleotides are TGTGCCAGCAACTTGGACACCTACGAGCAGTACTTC. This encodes CASNLDTYEQYF.

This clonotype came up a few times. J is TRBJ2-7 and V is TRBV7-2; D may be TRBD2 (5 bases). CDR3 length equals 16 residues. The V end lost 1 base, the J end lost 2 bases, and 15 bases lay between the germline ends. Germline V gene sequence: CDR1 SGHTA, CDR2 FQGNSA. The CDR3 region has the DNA TGTGCCAGCAGCTTAGTATCGGAGGACCGAACCTACGAGCAGTACTTC. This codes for CASSLVSEDRTYEQYF.

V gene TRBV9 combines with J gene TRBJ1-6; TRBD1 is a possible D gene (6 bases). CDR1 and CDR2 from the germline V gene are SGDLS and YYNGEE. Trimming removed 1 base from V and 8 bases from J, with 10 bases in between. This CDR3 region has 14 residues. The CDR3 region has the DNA TGTGCCAGCAGCGTAAAAAACAGGGATTCACCCCTCCACTTT. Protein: CASSVKNRDSPLHF.

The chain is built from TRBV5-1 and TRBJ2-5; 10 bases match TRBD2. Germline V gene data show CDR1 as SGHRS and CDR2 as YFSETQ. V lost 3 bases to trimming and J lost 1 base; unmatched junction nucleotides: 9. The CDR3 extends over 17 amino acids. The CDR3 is CASSWERLAGLQETQYF. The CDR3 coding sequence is TGCGCCAGCAGCTGGGAACGACTAGCGGGCCTCCAAGAGACCCAGTACTTC.

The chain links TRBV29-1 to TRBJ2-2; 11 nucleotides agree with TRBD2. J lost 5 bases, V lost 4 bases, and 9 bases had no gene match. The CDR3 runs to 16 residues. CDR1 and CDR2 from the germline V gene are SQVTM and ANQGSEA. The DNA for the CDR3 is TGCAGCGTTGGGACTAGCGGGTTCCCGTTTACCGGGGAGCTGTTTTTT. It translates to CSVGTSGFPFTGELFF.

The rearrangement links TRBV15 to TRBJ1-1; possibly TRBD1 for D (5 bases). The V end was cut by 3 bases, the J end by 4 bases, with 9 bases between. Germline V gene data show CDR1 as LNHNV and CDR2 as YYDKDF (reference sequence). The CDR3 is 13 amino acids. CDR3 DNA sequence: TGTGCCACCAGCAGCTTCGGGGGCACTGAAGCTTTCTTT. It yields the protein CATSSFGGTEAFF.

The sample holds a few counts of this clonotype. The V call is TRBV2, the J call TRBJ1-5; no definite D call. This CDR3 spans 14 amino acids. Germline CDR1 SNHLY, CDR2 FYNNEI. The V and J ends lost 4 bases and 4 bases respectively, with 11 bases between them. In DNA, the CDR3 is TGTGCCAGCAGTGCTCTACACAAGAATCAGCCCCAGCATTTT. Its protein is CASSALHKNQPQHF.